The following is a TCR beta chain sequence with its context. Its target is unknown. These data originate in a study of OX40 agonist ivuxolimab in advanced cancers. As for the study in general: Patients were treated with intravenous ivuxolimab, dosed at 0.01 to 10 mg/kg and infused every 2 weeks.

CDR3 size: 14 residues. Germline V gene data show CDR1 as LNHDA and CDR2 as SQIVND (reference sequence). Trimming took off 3 bases at V and 7 bases at J, with 15 bases between the two ends. No patient had autoimmune disease or received systemic immunosuppression. Clones were read by immunoSEQ multiplex PCR, and TCRdb kept only the in-frame ones, dropping some. Altogether over 65,000 clones are present, 90% being singletons, with the ten largest covering around 2%. Study-level findings and limits: Certain nonresponders additionally had low normalized T-cell clonal expansion. Blood T cells, both CD4+ and CD8+, expanded clonally by week 6 at 0.1 to 3.0 mg/kg.

The TCR comes from an adult with an advanced solid tumor such as melanoma, head and neck, liver or kidney cancer. The material was CD4+ or CD8+ T cells sorted from blood, obtained in a trial of the OX40 agonist ivuxolimab. The chain employs TRBV19 and TRBJ1-2; no clear D. CDR3 DNA sequence: TGTGCCAGTAGTATCAGTACCCGGACTGCTGGCTACACCTTC. Translation gives CASSISTRTAGYTF.